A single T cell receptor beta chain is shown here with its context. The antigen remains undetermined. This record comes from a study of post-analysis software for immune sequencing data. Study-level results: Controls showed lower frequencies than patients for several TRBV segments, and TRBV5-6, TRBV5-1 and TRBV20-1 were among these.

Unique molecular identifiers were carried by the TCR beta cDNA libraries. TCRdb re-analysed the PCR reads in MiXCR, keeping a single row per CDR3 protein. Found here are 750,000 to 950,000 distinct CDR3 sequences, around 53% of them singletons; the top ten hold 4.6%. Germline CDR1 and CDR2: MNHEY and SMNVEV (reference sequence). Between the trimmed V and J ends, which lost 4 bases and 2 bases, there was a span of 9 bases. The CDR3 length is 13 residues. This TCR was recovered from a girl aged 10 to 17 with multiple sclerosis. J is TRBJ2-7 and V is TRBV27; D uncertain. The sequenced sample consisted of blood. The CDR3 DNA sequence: TGTGCCAGCAGTTCTTCTCCAACCTACGAGCAGTACTTC. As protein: CASSSSPTYEQYF.